This TCR beta chain derives from a study of T cell changes during pregnancy in multiple sclerosis. This CDR3 spans 15 amino acids. Germline V gene lookup returns CDR1 SGDLS and CDR2 YYNGEE. Deletions cut 2 bases from V and 4 bases from J, with 12 bases between. Profiling relied on immunoSEQ multiplex PCR, and the TCRdb table lists in-frame clones only, not all of them. The data show around 37,000 clones, roughly 90% seen once. The TCR comes from a female donor with multiple sclerosis, enrolled in a pregnancy study. This chain uses TRBV9 with TRBJ1-4, with TRBD1 as a possible D gene (5 bases). The input for sequencing was CD8+ T cells from peripheral blood mononuclear cells, taken before pregnancy. For the CDR3, the DNA is TGTGCCAGCAGCGTTTTGGGGCGTAGTAATGAAAAACTGTTTTTT. Its translation is CASSVLGRSNEKLFF.